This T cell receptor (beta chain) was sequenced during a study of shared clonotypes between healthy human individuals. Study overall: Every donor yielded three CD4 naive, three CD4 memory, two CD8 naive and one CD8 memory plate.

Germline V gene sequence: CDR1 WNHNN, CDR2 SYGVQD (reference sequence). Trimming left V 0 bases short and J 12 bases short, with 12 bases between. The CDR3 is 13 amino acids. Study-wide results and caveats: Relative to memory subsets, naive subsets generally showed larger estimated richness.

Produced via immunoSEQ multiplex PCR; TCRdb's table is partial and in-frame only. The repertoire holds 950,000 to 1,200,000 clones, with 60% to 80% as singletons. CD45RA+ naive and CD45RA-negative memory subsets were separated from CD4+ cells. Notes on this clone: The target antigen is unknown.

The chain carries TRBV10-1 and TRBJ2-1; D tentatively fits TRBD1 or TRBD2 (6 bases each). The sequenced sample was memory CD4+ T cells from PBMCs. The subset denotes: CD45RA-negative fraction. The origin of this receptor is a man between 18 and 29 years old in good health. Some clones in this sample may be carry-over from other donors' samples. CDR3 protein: CASSESLQGGQFF. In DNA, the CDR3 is TGCGCCAGCAGTGAGTCATTACAGGGAGGGCAGTTCTTC.